This TCR beta chain was profiled in a study of early T cells in non-severe SARS-CoV-2 infection. MiXCR, run by TCRdb on the 5' RACE reads, gives a single entry per CDR3 protein. Of about 62,000 distinct CDR3 sequences in the sample, approximately 9.3% were seen once. This clonotype was recorded once. Sequenced input: whole blood. This clonotype was sampled from an adult who was a healthcare worker with PCR-confirmed SARS-CoV-2 infection or an uninfected control (not recorded which).

The CDR3 coding sequence is TGTGCCAGCACCCTCGGACTAGCGGGGGGTGGGACCCAGTACTTC. It codes for CASTLGLAGGGTQYF. The V call is TRBV2, the J call TRBJ2-5; the match to TRBD2 covers 14 bases. CDR1 is SNHLY, CDR2 FYNNEI, per germline. The junction had 8 bases not matched to a gene; V was cut back by 7 bases and J by 7 bases. The length of the CDR3 is 15 residues. Full variable domain (outside the CDR3, taken from reference TRBV2 and TRBJ2-5): EPEVTQTPSHQVTQMGQEVILRCVPISNHLYFYWYRQILGQKVEFLVSFYNNEISEKSEIFDDQFSVERPDGSNFTLKIRSTKLEDSAMYFCASTLGLAGGGTQYFGPGTRLLVL.